The TCR beta chain under discussion was sequenced for a study of T cell repertoires in aging, cancer and after chemotherapy. TRB rearrangements spanning V, D and J were amplified using mixed TRB-A/B primers. TCRdb fed the multiplex PCR reads into MiXCR, producing one record per CDR3 protein. The sample lists roughly 6,200 distinct CDR3 sequences, 25% to 35% occurring once. The table lists this clonotype with a few counts. Amplification of TCR beta used genomic DNA extracted from peripheral blood. With 6 bases clipped from V and 0 bases from J, the junction kept 8 bases outside the gene matches. The germline V gene encodes CDR1 DFQATT and CDR2 SNEGSKA (reference sequence). This CDR3 has 17 residues.

The chain is built from TRBV20-1 and TRBJ2-6; TRBD1 matches 10 bases. The TCR comes from a human donor with a blood cancer. The specimen sequenced was blood. CDR3 DNA: TGCAGTGCCACACGGACAGGGGGGTTCTCTGGGGCCAACGTCCTGACTTTC. Translating it yields CSATRTGGFSGANVLTF.